This T cell receptor (beta chain) was profiled in a study of T cells in Graves' hyperthyroidism and ophthalmopathy. On the study more broadly: Pretreatment peripheral blood was obtained at initial diagnosis.

This clonotype appeared many times. Antigen unknown. Subjects aged 18 to 65 presented with newly diagnosed hyperthyroidism of less than 2 months' duration. PBMCs were sourced from over 8.5 ml fresh peripheral blood. This CDR3 region has 13 residues. Germline CDR1 reads KGHSH; CDR2 reads LQKENI. V lost 1 base and J lost 3, with 6 bases in between. Whole-study findings and limits: Also found in blood were most expanded thyroid clonotypes above 0.001.

Amplified regions were TCR beta CDR3 sequences from RNA transcripts. First-round RT-PCR of the TCR CDR3 relied on the HTBI primer set. MiXCR, run by TCRdb on the multiplex PCR reads, gives a single entry per CDR3 protein. The table shows fewer than 300,000 distinct CDR3 sequences, with 13% to 15% occurring only once. The TCR comes from a woman in her fifties or sixties with Graves' hyperthyroidism that later progressed to Graves' ophthalmopathy. Sample: blood. V and J are TRBV18 and TRBJ2-5, with D perhaps being TRBD1 or TRBD2 (5 bases each). The CDR3 sequence is CASSPRDEETQYF. The CDR3 region has the DNA TGTGCCAGCTCACCACGGGACGAAGAGACCCAGTACTTC.